Sequencing of this T cell receptor (beta chain) was carried out in a study of shared clonotypes between healthy human individuals. The data were produced by immunoSEQ multiplex PCR, yet TCRdb's version contains in-frame clones alone and is incomplete. The sample lists roughly 1,000,000 clones; 70% to 80% were seen once. The material sequenced was memory CD4+ T cells from PBMCs. Subset noted: CD45RA-negative fraction. The receptor was isolated from a man aged 18-30 years in good health. Some clones in this sample may be carry-over from other donors' samples.

The CDR3 nucleotides are TGCGCCAGCAGGGGACAGGGCTTCTCCTACGAGCAGTACTTC. Amino acids: CASRGQGFSYEQYF. V is TRBV10-2 and J is TRBJ2-7; 9 bases agree with TRBD1. Germline V gene data show CDR1 as WSHSY and CDR2 as SAAADI. The length of the CDR3 is 14 residues. The ends lost 6 bases at V and 0 bases at J; junction bases unmatched: 3.